This TCR beta chain was found in a study of blood T cell repertoires in COVID-19. Across the whole study: Samples representing acute and convalescent COVID-19 were sourced from the United States, Italy and Spain.

The CDR3 sequence is 16 residues long. The V end lost 3 bases, the J end lost 2 bases, and 20 bases lay between the germline ends. Germline V gene sequence: CDR1 DFQATT, CDR2 SNEGSKA (reference sequence). As processed by the authors: Nucleated cell counts were estimated from reference gene primer amplification. Here immunoSEQ multiplex PCR was the method, and the copy in TCRdb shows in-frame clones only, minus some. Clone size and the V and J calls come from that table; the DNA yielded D and trimming. This sample has about 240,000 clones; roughly 77% occur once, and the top ten carry more than 2.5%. This TCR was sampled from a woman of 80 years or more with acute or convalescent COVID-19. The chain is built from TRBV20-1 and TRBJ2-7, with TRBD2 as a possible D gene (6 bases). Sequencing was performed on peripheral blood. CDR3 sequence (DNA): TGCAGTGCTAGTGCTCGCGGGAAAAGGGATACCTACGAGCAGTACTTC. It yields the protein CSASARGKRDTYEQYF.